The source of this TCR beta chain is a study of blood T cell repertoires in COVID-19. Per the original methods: The assay estimated nucleated cells by amplifying reference gene primers. Profiling relied on immunoSEQ multiplex PCR, and the TCRdb table lists in-frame clones only, not all of them. V and J calls and clone size follow that table, whereas D and trimming were derived from the DNA. In the table there are over 140,000 clones, about 80% of which are singletons. This clone occurred a few times. The CDR3 runs 12 residues. Deletions cut 4 bases from V and 5 bases from J, with 11 bases between. The germline gives CDR1 SQVTM, CDR2 ANQGSEA.

Input material: peripheral blood. This TCR derives from a woman aged 55-70 years with acute or convalescent COVID-19. The chain joins TRBV29-1 to TRBJ2-5; D possibly corresponds to TRBD1 (6 bases). The chain's CDR3 is CSVVVQGETQYF. The DNA of the CDR3 is TGCAGCGTTGTCGTTCAGGGGGAGACCCAGTACTTC.